This TCR beta chain is drawn from a study of blood T cell repertoires in COVID-19. At the level of the study: Sites in the United States, Italy and Spain provided acute and convalescent COVID-19 samples.

V lost 2 bases and J 0 bases, leaving 10 bases between the germline ends. Germline V gene sequence: CDR1 MGHRA, CDR2 YSYEKL. The CDR3 is made up of 15 amino acids. In the authors' methods: Amplification with reference gene primers provided the estimates of nucleated cell counts. Clones were read by immunoSEQ multiplex PCR, and TCRdb kept only the in-frame ones, dropping some. V and J calls and clone size are copied from that table; D and trimming were computed from the DNA. The sample carries 130,000 to 150,000 clones, approximately 86% recorded once. The origin of this receptor is a man aged 70 or older with acute or convalescent COVID-19. Sequences were obtained from peripheral blood. The chain employs TRBV4-1 and TRBJ1-2, with no clear D. The CDR3 bases are TGCGCCAGCAGCCAAAATCCGGGAGCTAACTATGGCTACACCTTC. Translation: CASSQNPGANYGYTF.